The 13 T cell receptor beta chains given below trace back to one sample, sequenced in a study of T cell responses to AZD1222 COVID-19 vaccine. Clones were sequenced by immunoSEQ multiplex PCR, and TCRdb holds only the in-frame ones, with some missing. In the table there are around 150,000 clones, 85% to 95% of which are singletons. The material was peripheral blood, obtained on day 0 of AZD1222 vaccination. These receptors all come from an adult in good health.

This clone has just one count. V usage is TRBV6-5 and J usage is TRBJ1-5, with 10 bases that match TRBD1. J lost 4 bases, V lost 5 bases, and 2 bases had no gene match. Looked up from germline, CDR1 is MNHEY and CDR2 is SVGAGI. The CDR3 has 14 amino acids. Here the CDR3 reads CASSPDRGNQPQHF. CDR3 DNA: TGTGCCAGCAGTCCGGACAGGGGGAATCAGCCCCAGCATTTT.

The CDR3 nucleotides are TGCAGCGCATACACTGAAGCTTTCTTT. It translates to CSAYTEAFF. The chain joins TRBV29-1 to TRBJ1-1; D call uncertain. Per the germline V gene, CDR1 is SQVTM and CDR2 is ANQGSEA. The V and J ends lost 7 bases and 3 bases respectively, with 3 bases between them. The CDR3 contains 9 residues.

The chain employs TRBV28 and TRBJ1-1, with D hard to call. CDR3 length equals 10 residues. Germline CDR1 reads MDHEN; CDR2 reads SYDVKM. Trimming took 10 bases from V and 3 from J, leaving 6 bases between them. The CDR3 nucleotides read TGTGCCACCTCGGACACTGAAGCTTTCTTT. Protein sequence: CATSDTEAFF. The entire variable domain, with the rest obtained from reference TRBV28 and TRBJ1-1, is as follows: DVKVTQSSRYLVKRTGEKVFLECVQDMDHENMFWYRQDPGLGLRLIYFSYDVKMKEKGDIPEGYSVSREKKERFSLILESASTNQTSMYLCATSDTEAFFGQGTRLTVV.

This chain connects TRBV3-1 (or the pseudogene TRBV3-2) to TRBJ1-5; D unresolved. Germline V gives CDR1 LGHDT, CDR2 YNNKEL (reference sequence). The CDR3 length is 16 residues. Trimming removed 3 bases from V and 5 bases from J, with 17 bases in between. The CDR3 spells CASSHGRRSWDQPQHF. The CDR3 DNA reads TGTGCCAGCAGCCACGGAAGAAGGTCTTGGGATCAGCCCCAGCATTTT.

V usage is TRBV24-1 and J usage is TRBJ2-2; tentatively, D is TRBD1 (5 bases). There are 14 residues in the CDR3. The germline V gene encodes CDR1 KGHDR and CDR2 SFDVKD. Trimming cost V 6 bases and J 0 bases, with 7 bases left between them. CDR3 in DNA: TGTGCCACCAGTATCAGGGCGAACACCGGGGAGCTGTTTTTT. Protein: CATSIRANTGELFF.

This sequence joins TRBV7-9 and TRBJ2-3, with 8 nucleotides matching TRBD2. Germline values: CDR1 SEHNR, CDR2 FQNEAQ (reference sequence). J was trimmed by 2 bases and V by 4 bases; bases with no gene match: 14. The CDR3 extends over 18 amino acids. CDR3 amino acids: CASSWSLIAGRNTDTQYF. For the CDR3, the DNA is TGTGCCAGCAGCTGGTCATTAATAGCGGGACGAAACACAGATACGCAGTATTTT.

The chain links TRBV27 to TRBJ2-3; 12 bases fit TRBD2. Germline V lookup: CDR1 MNHEY, CDR2 SMNVEV (reference sequence). Unmatched junction bases numbered 5, after V lost 4 bases and J lost 6 bases. The CDR3 is made up of 15 amino acids. The CDR3 loop is CASSSLAGGVDTQYF. Here the CDR3 DNA reads TGTGCCAGCAGTTCACTAGCGGGGGGAGTTGATACGCAGTATTTT.

The V and J genes are TRBV6-5 and TRBJ1-5, with D hard to call. Germline CDR1 MNHEY, CDR2 SVGAGI. The CDR3 runs to 13 residues. V was trimmed by 0 bases and J by 5 bases, leaving 5 bases between them. CDR3 protein: CASSYSADQPQHF. CDR3 DNA sequence: TGTGCCAGCAGTTACTCGGCTGATCAGCCCCAGCATTTT.

The chain couples TRBV4-1 to TRBJ2-1; D call uncertain. Deletions cut 7 bases from V and 0 bases from J, with 13 bases between. The CDR3 loop spans 15 amino acids. The germline V gene has CDR1 MGHRA and CDR2 YSYEKL. For the CDR3, the DNA is TGCGCCAGCACGGCAGGCCCCAGCTCCTACAATGAGCAGTTCTTC. Its protein is CASTAGPSSYNEQFF.

This rearrangement joins TRBV28 to TRBJ2-1; no firm D call. The V gene's germline CDR1 is MDHEN and CDR2 SYDVKM. Trimming took 1 base from V and 0 from J, leaving 7 bases between them. This CDR3 region has 15 residues. Here the CDR3 DNA reads TGTGCCAGCAGTTTATTTGGGTCCTCCTACAATGAGCAGTTCTTC. It specifies CASSLFGSSYNEQFF.

This chain joins TRBV4-3 and TRBJ2-3; 8 bases are shared with TRBD2. Germline V gene data show CDR1 as LGHNA and CDR2 as YSLEER. The CDR3 spans 16 residues. V shed 1 base and J 5 bases; nucleotides not matched to a gene: 8. Written as DNA, the CDR3 is TGCGCCAGCAGCCAAGGGACTAGCTTTTCTCTAGATACGCAGTATTTT. This codes for CASSQGTSFSLDTQYF.

The rearrangement uses TRBV7-9 and TRBJ1-3; no firm D call. Deletions cut 2 bases from V and 5 bases from J, with 16 bases between. CDR1 is SEHNR and CDR2 is FQNEAQ in the germline V gene (reference sequence). This CDR3 has 16 amino acids. The CDR3 DNA is TGTGCCAGCAGCTTATTCAAAAGAGGGCTCCGAAACACCATATATTTT. Translated, it gives CASSLFKRGLRNTIYF.

The chain carries TRBV15 and TRBJ1-4, with 7 bases matching TRBD1. The V segment lost 1 base and the J segment 7 bases; nucleotides outside the gene matches: 9. The germline V gene has CDR1 LNHNV and CDR2 YYDKDF (reference sequence). The length of the CDR3 is 16 residues. This CDR3 reads CATSRVQLRDSEKLFF. The DNA of the CDR3 is TGTGCCACCAGCAGAGTACAGCTCAGGGACAGTGAAAAACTGTTTTTT.